This T cell receptor (beta chain) was sequenced for a study of CD8+ T cells in alopecia areata listed by TCRdb under 2018. For context, the study as a whole: Treated patients were enrolled in an open-label pilot trial of oral tofacitinib at 5 to 10 mg twice daily for moderate-to-severe alopecia areata. The study used high-throughput TCRbeta sequencing to examine T cell clonal expansion in alopecia areata, in both the C3H/HeJ mouse model and human patients. RNA came from the PAXgene miRNA kit for fixed scalp, the miRNeasy kit for PBMCs, and the RNeasy kit for mouse skin. immunoSEQ multiplex PCR using 35 Vbeta forward primers and 13 Jbeta reverse primers was used to amplify TCRbeta CDR3 regions. In humans, TCRbeta sequencing was performed on scalp tissue and on sorted CD4+ and CD8+ peripheral blood T cells from healthy controls and from patients with patchy or totalis/universalis alopecia areata. The SALT score, which quantifies the percentage of affected scalp surface area, was used to measure disease severity in treated patients. Patients stayed on tofacitinib for 6 to 18 months and then had 6 months of follow-up off drug so that delayed response and recurrence could be assessed. Clonality in the scalp was compared among normal scalp (n=4), patchy alopecia areata scalp (n=8), and alopecia totalis/universalis scalp (n=8). Tofacitinib-treated patients had biopsies at baseline and at 4 and 24 weeks of treatment, with a later scalp biopsy in several patients.

Broad study findings and their caveats: TCR sequences shared between patients were less clear than in mice, possibly partly because of HLA diversity in the patient population. Because the treated cohort was small and included a single nonresponder, larger studies are needed to assess links between baseline CD8+ expansion and response. Unlike mouse skin, where gammadelta T cells dominate, normal human skin contains resident alphabeta T cells that get sequenced too, which complicates analysis of the scalp TCR repertoire. Compared with normal scalp, lesional scalp, particularly in alopecia totalis/universalis, had higher clonality and more expanded CD8+ clones, which suggests antigenic drive. Tofacitinib significantly lowered scalp clonality and the number of expanded CD8+ clones among the top 100 scalp clones. During tofacitinib treatment, many expanded lesional clones stuck around in both scalp and blood, and this persistence may partly explain why relapse happens after treatment is stopped.

In the case of this clone: Its antigen is currently not known. Within one base of it there is no much larger clone, and no base qualities were kept. Within the sample, other DNA sequences also encode this same CDR3.

The CDR3 measures 13 amino acids from cysteine to phenylalanine. CDR3 DNA is the only sequence kept; it has 39 bases, read in frame from the first base. CDR1 SEHNR and CDR2 FQNEAQ were looked up in the germline V gene (reference sequence). V is clipped by 1 base and J by 6 bases, and the sequence between their germline boundaries is 7 bases long. This specimen's time point label, per the study, means: four to five weeks on oral tofacitinib. This specimen's treatment or condition label, per the study, means: oral pan-JAK inhibitor, 5-10 mg twice daily. Lesional scalp punch biopsies and peripheral blood were obtained from alopecia areata patients. PBMCs were separated by density centrifugation and stained for CD3, CD4 and CD8, after which CD4+ and CD8+ T cells were sorted on a FACSAria. Libraries came from the immunoSEQ multiplex PCR assay. To provide template for TCR sequencing, every sample had RNA extracted and reverse transcribed into cDNA. First-strand cDNA was synthesized with SuperScript III using a 2:1 mix of oligo-dT and random hexamers. A synthetic immune receptor repertoire was used to assess amplification bias, and residual bias was removed computationally. Processing in the source paper ran as follows. Raw reads were preprocessed for error removal, and CDR3 was defined according to IMGT conventions as running from the conserved cysteine to phenylalanine. Clonality was computed by normalizing Shannon entropy by log2 of the number of productive unique TCRs and subtracting the result from 1. CD4 or CD8 identity of scalp clones was inferred by cross-referencing scalp TCRbeta sequences with sorted blood CD4 and CD8 repertoires. TCRdb provides this immuneACCESS table in a form limited to in-frame rearrangements. Some clones are lacking; in checked studies, under half of them reflect an unresolved V gene, and why the rest are absent is not known. D and trimming come from the DNA, and the V and J calls and clone size come from that table. The sample yields about 130,000 clones; 50% to 65% were counted once. Of the sample, about 16% falls within the top ten clones.

The clonotype was recovered from a human donor with alopecia areata. The chain is assembled from TRBV7-9 and TRBJ2-1; 5 matching bases give a weak D call of TRBD2. The starting material was CD8+ T cells sorted from blood, obtained at week 4, from a patient treated with tofacitinib. This receptor carries the CDR3 CASSLGSGNEQFF. The DNA sequence is TGTGCCAGCAGCTTAGGAAGCGGCAATGAGCAGTTCTTC.